These 32 T cell receptor beta chains were all obtained from the same sample, sequenced in a study of neurological immune-mediated disorders. TCRdb reprocessed the 5' RACE reads via MiXCR and lists one record per CDR3 protein. This sample has under 40,000 distinct CDR3 sequences, with about 4.5% found just once. Sequences were obtained from PBMCs. These receptors were obtained from a young man in good health.

This clonotype has ten or more counts. The rearrangement uses TRBV3-1 and TRBJ2-3; no clear D gene. The CDR3 has 13 residues. The germline V gene has CDR1 LGHDT and CDR2 YNNKEL (reference sequence). The ends were cut back, 6 bases at V and 4 bases at J, with 11 bases in the middle. The CDR3 DNA is TGTGCCAGCAGACGGACGGAGTCAGATACGCAGTATTTT. It codes for CASRRTESDTQYF.

At least ten counts were recorded for this clonotype. J is TRBJ1-1 and V is TRBV5-6, with D tentatively TRBD1 (6 bases). The CDR3 contains 14 residues. With 2 bases removed from V and 6 bases from J, the gap between germline ends came to 14 bases. Germline-derived CDR1 and CDR2 are SGHDT and YYEEEE. CDR3 sequence: CASSLKSGTSEAFF. In DNA form, the CDR3 reads TGTGCCAGCAGCTTAAAGTCAGGGACATCTGAAGCTTTCTTT.

This clonotype showed up many times. The rearrangement uses TRBV12-3 or TRBV12-4 and TRBJ2-3; possibly TRBD1 or TRBD2 for D (5 bases each). This CDR3 spans 16 amino acids. V lost 1 base and J 2 bases, leaving 13 bases between the germline ends. CDR3 nucleotide sequence: TGTGCCAGCAGTTTAGAGGGACCCCCAGTCACAGATACGCAGTATTTT. Its translation is CASSLEGPPVTDTQYF.

The sample holds many counts of this clonotype. J is TRBJ2-1 and V is TRBV10-3; D not certain. V lost 6 bases to trimming and J lost 8 bases, with 11 bases between them. The CDR3 sequence is 12 residues long. Germline V gene data show CDR1 as ENHRY and CDR2 as SYGVKD. The CDR3 here is CAISATVYEQFF. CDR3 DNA: TGTGCCATCAGCGCCACCGTTTATGAGCAGTTCTTC.

This clonotype has at least ten counts. The chain employs TRBV4-1 and TRBJ1-5; 7 positions agree with TRBD1. Germline-derived CDR1 and CDR2 are MGHRA and YSYEKL. CDR3 length: 15 residues. The ends lost 2 bases at V and 6 bases at J; junction bases unmatched: 7. CDR3 nucleotides: TGCGCCAGCAGCCAACCCGACAGGGTTGCTCAGCCCCAGCATTTT. Residues: CASSQPDRVAQPQHF.

The gene calls are TRBV20-1 and TRBJ2-3, with TRBD2 matching over 8 bases. CDR1 and CDR2 (germline): DFQATT, SNEGSKA (reference sequence). Unmatched junction bases numbered 12, after V lost 6 bases and J lost 4 bases. The CDR3 consists of 15 residues. CDR3 coding DNA: TGCAGTGCCCCTAGGACTAGCACTCCCTCAGATACGCAGTATTTT. It yields the protein CSAPRTSTPSDTQYF.

In its sample, this clonotype ranks as medium-sized (0.01 to 0.1%). V usage is TRBV6-6 and J usage is TRBJ1-2; the D gene is possibly TRBD1 (5 bases). V was clipped by 0 bases and J by 8 bases, with 13 bases between them. This CDR3 comprises 14 residues. Germline V gene lookup returns CDR1 MNHNY and CDR2 SVGAGI (reference sequence). This CDR3 is CASSYSQGALGYTF. The CDR3 bases are TGTGCCAGCAGTTACTCTCAAGGGGCGCTGGGCTACACCTTC.

This clonotype was counted at least ten times. The chain is built from TRBV20-1 and TRBJ1-1; TRBD1 matches 9 bases. The junction had 5 bases not matched to a gene; V was cut back by 0 bases and J by 3 bases. Germline V CDR1 and CDR2: DFQATT, SNEGSKA (reference sequence). The CDR3 has 15 amino acids. In DNA form, the CDR3 reads TGCAGTGCTAGAGATCGGGACAGGGTCTACACTGAAGCTTTCTTT. Its protein product is CSARDRDRVYTEAFF.

This clonotype was seen ten or more times. CDR3 loop: CSASRDKYSNQPQHF. The CDR3 nucleotides read TGCAGTGCTAGCCGGGACAAATATAGCAATCAGCCCCAGCATTTT. This rearrangement joins TRBV20-1 to TRBJ1-5, with D perhaps TRBD1 (6 bases). Trimming removed 3 bases at V and 0 bases at J, with 12 bases between. The CDR3 has 15 amino acids. The germline V gene encodes CDR1 DFQATT and CDR2 SNEGSKA (reference sequence).

In its sample, this clonotype was seen many times. The V call is TRBV3-1, the J call TRBJ2-3; 10 bases map to TRBD2. The length of the CDR3 is 17 residues. Germline V CDR1 and CDR2: LGHDT, YNNKEL (reference sequence). The junction had 11 bases not matched to a gene; V was cut back by 4 bases and J by 4 bases. The CDR3 protein is CASSLRLGLAGADTQYF. For the CDR3, the DNA is TGTGCCAGCAGCCTTCGCCTCGGCCTAGCGGGGGCAGATACGCAGTATTTT.

This clonotype was detected ten times or more. This chain links TRBV20-1 with TRBJ1-2; 7 nucleotides line up with TRBD1. V lost 6 bases and J lost 4; bases outside the gene matches: 5. CDR3 size: 12 residues. Looked up from germline, CDR1 is DFQATT and CDR2 is SNEGSKA (reference sequence). The CDR3: CSAIQGVYGYTF. CDR3 bases: TGCAGTGCCATCCAGGGGGTCTATGGCTACACCTTC.

This clonotype came up many times. This chain joins TRBV12-5 and TRBJ2-3; maybe TRBD2 (6 bases). The CDR3 covers 14 residues. V was trimmed by 6 bases and J by 5 bases, leaving 15 bases between them. CDR1 and CDR2 from the germline V gene are LGHNT and FRNRAP. This CDR3 is CASGLWRGVDTQYF. Written as DNA, the CDR3 is TGTGCTAGTGGGTTGTGGAGGGGTGTAGATACGCAGTATTTT.

This clonotype was found many times. The chain links TRBV12-3 or TRBV12-4 to TRBJ1-4; 8 bases match TRBD1. V lost 6 bases to trimming and J lost 7 bases; unmatched junction nucleotides: 10. This CDR3 is built from 15 residues. The CDR3: CASRTGQGISEKLFF. CDR3 DNA: TGTGCCAGCAGGACCGGACAGGGTATATCTGAAAAACTGTTTTTT.

This clonotype was observed many times. The chain employs TRBV9 and TRBJ2-7, with D possibly matching TRBD1 (6 bases). The CDR3 totals 14 residues. CDR1 is SGDLS, CDR2 YYNGEE, per germline. V was shortened by 4 bases and J by 2 bases, with 13 bases between the two germline ends. CDR3 DNA: TGTGCCAGCAGCTCCCACCCAGGGGCCTACGAGCAGTACTTC. Encoded protein: CASSSHPGAYEQYF.

This clonotype was observed at least ten times. The chain employs TRBV5-1 and TRBJ2-7, with D perhaps TRBD1 (9 bases). Per the germline V gene, CDR1 is SGHRS and CDR2 is YFSETQ. V lost 7 bases and J 3 bases, leaving 17 bases between the germline ends. The CDR3 length is 14 residues. CDR3 sequence (DNA): TGCGCCAGCGGACAGGGGAGCGGGAGCTACGAGCAGTACTTC. It specifies CASGQGSGSYEQYF.

This clonotype occurred many times. This chain joins TRBV27 and TRBJ2-3; D possibly corresponds to TRBD1 (6 bases). V was cut by 2 bases and J by 4 bases, with 19 bases left in between. Looked up from germline, CDR1 is MNHEY and CDR2 is SMNVEV (reference sequence). This CDR3 has 17 amino acids. CDR3 loop: CASSLVPGTGTPDTQYF. The CDR3 DNA follows: TGTGCCAGCAGTTTAGTTCCGGGCACAGGGACCCCAGATACGCAGTATTTT.

This clonotype is labeled as medium-sized. The chain carries TRBV5-1 and TRBJ2-2; D is undetermined. Germline loops: CDR1 SGHRS, CDR2 YFSETQ. V lost 3 bases to trimming and J lost 6 bases, with 15 bases between them. This CDR3 comprises 15 residues. CDR3 coding DNA: TGCGCCAGCAGCTCAAAGATAGCAGAAGCCGGGGAGCTGTTTTTT. Residues: CASSSKIAEAGELFF.

This clonotype was seen ten or more times. The J gene is TRBJ1-4, the V gene TRBV6-6; D is uncertain. The V gene lost 5 bases and the J gene lost 7 bases, with 14 bases spanning the gap. Germline V gene sequence: CDR1 MNHNY, CDR2 SVGAGI (reference sequence). This CDR3 is 14 amino acids long. CDR3 residues: CASSVALWAEKLFF. The CDR3 coding sequence is TGTGCCAGCAGTGTCGCCCTATGGGCTGAAAAACTGTTTTTT.

This chain joins TRBV10-3 and TRBJ2-7; TRBD1 might be the D (6 bases). V dropped 3 bases and J dropped 1 base, with 7 bases sitting between them. CDR1 and CDR2 (germline): ENHRY, SYGVKD. The CDR3 consists of 13 residues. The CDR3 is CAISEGTSYEQYF. The DNA for the CDR3 is TGTGCCATCAGTGAAGGGACATCCTACGAGCAGTACTTC.

This clonotype showed up many times. J is TRBJ1-1 and V is TRBV6-6; D gene uncertain. The CDR3 runs to 17 residues. The V gene's germline CDR1 is MNHNY and CDR2 SVGAGI (reference sequence). Trimming took off 7 bases at V and 5 bases at J, with 26 bases between the two ends. CDR3 in DNA: TGTGCCAGCATCCCAGATTACCCGACGGAATCGGAGACTGAAGCTTTCTTT. This codes for CASIPDYPTESETEAFF.

This clonotype was counted a few times. This chain uses TRBV5-1 with TRBJ2-5; weak D call: TRBD1 (6 bases). Germline lookup yields CDR1 SGHRS and CDR2 YFSETQ. V was cut by 4 bases and J by 2 bases, with 12 bases left in between. The length of the CDR3 is 14 residues. Here the CDR3 DNA reads TGCGCCAGCAGCCGGGGACAAAGACAAGAGACCCAGTACTTC. This sequence encodes CASSRGQRQETQYF.

This clonotype occurred many times. The chain carries TRBV20-1 and TRBJ1-5; TRBD1 might be the D (5 bases). V was pared by 3 bases and J by 3 bases, with 12 bases between. This CDR3 region has 14 residues. Germline V lookup: CDR1 DFQATT, CDR2 SNEGSKA (reference sequence). This chain's CDR3 is CSASGPGHNQPQHF. CDR3 coding DNA: TGCAGTGCTAGCGGGCCCGGACACAATCAGCCCCAGCATTTT.

This clonotype appeared many times. This rearrangement joins TRBV20-1 to TRBJ1-5; possibly TRBD1 for D (6 bases). V dropped 0 bases and J dropped 6 bases, with 12 bases sitting between them. Germline V gene data show CDR1 as DFQATT and CDR2 as SNEGSKA (reference sequence). The CDR3 totals 14 residues. The CDR3 region is CSAREGAVSQPQHF. CDR3 coding DNA: TGCAGTGCTAGAGAGGGGGCGGTAAGTCAGCCCCAGCATTTT.

In this sample, this clonotype turned up many times. This chain connects TRBV5-1 to TRBJ1-4, with D unresolved. The germline CDR1 and CDR2 sequences are SGHRS and YFSETQ. The germline V and J ends were trimmed by 0 bases and 11 bases, with 8 bases remaining between them. This CDR3 contains 12 residues. The DNA for the CDR3 is TGCGCCAGCAGCTTGGGTTCTGATAAACTGTTTTTT. Amino acid sequence: CASSLGSDKLFF.

At least ten counts were recorded for this clonotype. The rearrangement uses TRBV4-1 and TRBJ2-6; 8 bases match TRBD2. The germline V gene encodes CDR1 MGHRA and CDR2 YSYEKL. The CDR3 loop spans 16 amino acids. The ends lost 4 bases at V and 3 bases at J; junction bases unmatched: 5. The CDR3 DNA sequence: TGCGCCAGCAGCCCCCCGGGGGGGTATGGGGCCAACGTCCTGACTTTC. Amino acid sequence: CASSPPGGYGANVLTF.

This clonotype showed up many times. The chain joins TRBV7-9 to TRBJ2-7, with 7 bases fitting TRBD1. Germline V gives CDR1 SEHNR, CDR2 FQNEAQ (reference sequence). This CDR3 contains 15 residues. Trimming took 8 bases from V and 3 from J; bases not matched to a gene: 13. The CDR3 region has the DNA TGTGCCAGCGAACCCGCGGAGGACAGGCTCTACGAGCAGTACTTC. Translation gives CASEPAEDRLYEQYF. The variable domain in full, completed from reference TRBV7-9 and TRBJ2-7, reads DTGVSQNPRHKITKRGQNVTFRCDPISEHNRLYWYRQTLGQGPEFLTYFQNEAQLEKSRLLSDRFSAERPKGSFSTLEIQRTEQGDSAMYLCASEPAEDRLYEQYFGPGTRLTVT.

The sample holds many counts of this clonotype. The chain links TRBV5-6 to TRBJ1-3, with D tentatively TRBD1 (5 bases). CDR1 SGHDT and CDR2 YYEEEE come from the germline V gene. The CDR3 is 16 amino acids. V was shortened by 1 base and J by 4 bases, with 15 bases between the two germline ends. The CDR3 sequence is CASSLWDPGAGNTIYF. The CDR3 bases are TGTGCCAGCAGCTTGTGGGACCCGGGAGCAGGAAACACCATATATTTT.

In this sample, this clonotype turned up many times. The rearrangement links TRBV5-1 to TRBJ1-2; tentative D call: TRBD1 (5 bases). This CDR3 comprises 14 residues. The ends were cut back, 0 bases at V and 4 bases at J, with 10 bases in the middle. Germline V gene lookup returns CDR1 SGHRS and CDR2 YFSETQ. CDR3 nucleotide sequence: TGCGCCAGCAGCTTGGGACAGCTGGTCTATGGCTACACCTTC. Amino acid sequence: CASSLGQLVYGYTF.

This clonotype showed up many times. V gene TRBV5-1 combines with J gene TRBJ2-5, with 8 positions matching TRBD2. Germline V gives CDR1 SGHRS, CDR2 YFSETQ. The length of the CDR3 is 15 residues. V lost 1 base and J lost 2; bases outside the gene matches: 4. This CDR3 is CASSLISGAQETQYF. In nucleotides, the CDR3 is TGCGCCAGCAGCTTGATTAGCGGGGCTCAAGAGACCCAGTACTTC.

The sample holds many counts of this clonotype. V is TRBV5-4 and J is TRBJ1-2; D possibly corresponds to TRBD1 (5 bases). There are 13 residues in the CDR3. Germline values: CDR1 SGHNT, CDR2 YYREEE (reference sequence). The germline V and J ends were trimmed by 6 bases and 8 bases, with 17 bases remaining between them. The CDR3 sequence is CASKNDRPTGYTF. DNA for the CDR3: TGTGCCAGCAAAAATGACAGACCCACGGGCTACACCTTC. Looking up the rest from reference TRBV5-4 and TRBJ1-2 gives the full variable domain: ETGVTQSPTHLIKTRGQQVTLRCSSQSGHNTVSWYQQALGQGPQFIFQYYREEENGRGNFPPRFSGLQFPNYSSELNVNALELDDSALYLCASKNDRPTGYTFGSGTRLTVV.

This clonotype was recorded many times. The chain links TRBV20-1 to TRBJ2-3; no firm D call. Trimming removed 1 base from V and 3 bases from J, with 5 bases in between. Germline V gene data show CDR1 as DFQATT and CDR2 as SNEGSKA (reference sequence). This CDR3 has 12 amino acids. The CDR3 region is CSARVGTDTQYF. The CDR3 nucleotides read TGCAGTGCTAGAGTGGGTACAGATACGCAGTATTTT.

This clonotype was seen many times. The chain couples TRBV6-5 to TRBJ1-1, with D hard to call. The V end lost 4 bases, the J end lost 1 base, and 10 bases lay between the germline ends. Germline V CDR1 and CDR2: MNHEY, SVGAGI. The CDR3 is 14 amino acids. Here the CDR3 DNA reads TGTGCCAGCAGTTTCAGTAGTGGGAACACTGAAGCTTTCTTT. Its translation: CASSFSSGNTEAFF.